Following are 3 T cell receptor beta chains from one sample sequenced in a study of T cells after yellow fever vaccination. Each CDR3 protein gets one entry after TCRdb re-called the 5' RACE reads with MiXCR. Among around 310,000 distinct CDR3 sequences, 8.7% were seen once, and the ten largest hold about 20%. The input for sequencing was PBMCs, taken on the day of the first yellow fever vaccination. The source of these receptors is a young man who received the YFV17D yellow fever vaccine.

J is TRBJ2-7 and V is TRBV20-1; 12 nucleotides match TRBD1. J lost 6 bases, V lost 0 bases, and 12 bases had no gene match. CDR1 DFQATT and CDR2 SNEGSKA come from the germline V gene (reference sequence). The CDR3 has 17 residues. The CDR3 here is CSARDSGWDRGQGEQYF. The DNA of the CDR3 is TGCAGTGCTAGAGATTCAGGGTGGGACAGGGGGCAGGGCGAGCAGTACTTC.

This clonotype has a handful of counts. The chain recombines TRBV12-3 or TRBV12-4 with TRBJ2-4, with D tentatively TRBD1 (5 bases). The ends were cut back, 6 bases at V and 6 bases at J, with 18 bases in the middle. The CDR3 covers 15 residues. The CDR3 region is CASRPLGHPGNIQYF. CDR3 nucleotides: TGTGCCAGCAGGCCCCTCGGACACCCAGGAAACATTCAGTACTTC.

J is TRBJ2-5 and V is TRBV7-9; TRBD2 is a possible D gene (6 bases). The V end lost 5 bases, the J end lost 4 bases, and 11 bases lay between the germline ends. The germline gives CDR1 SEHNR, CDR2 FQNEAQ (reference sequence). This CDR3 has 13 residues. As DNA, the CDR3 is TGTGCCAGCAGCCCTGGGACTCTAGAGACCCAGTACTTC. This sequence encodes CASSPGTLETQYF.